This T cell receptor (beta chain) was recorded in a study of blood T cell repertoires in COVID-19. Study in general: From T cells, B-cell-depleted T cells, or PBMCs came the material, which was cDNA or gDNA.

TCRdb's table, derived via immunoSEQ multiplex PCR, lists solely in-frame clones and lacks some. This sample has more than 200,000 clones, with roughly nine tenths found just once. The CDR3 spans 13 residues. V dropped 4 bases and J dropped 13 bases, with 19 bases sitting between them. Per germline, CDR1 SGHNT and CDR2 YYREEE (reference sequence). What was sequenced was peripheral blood. This receptor was taken from a man aged 18 to 29 with active or convalescent COVID-19. The chain is built from TRBV5-4 and TRBJ2-3, with a possible D match to TRBD2 (6 bases). CDR3 loop: CASSPSDGTPEYF. The CDR3 DNA reads TGTGCCAGCAGCCCCTCCGACGGGACTCCGGAGTATTTT.